A single sample is the source of the 24 T cell receptor beta chains below, sequenced in a study of blood T cell repertoires in COVID-19. This table comes from immunoSEQ multiplex PCR, and its TCRdb copy is limited to in-frame clones, with some not included. The repertoire holds more than 90,000 clones, with approximately 92% as singletons. What was sequenced was peripheral blood. These receptors all come from a man aged 50 to 60 with active COVID-19.

This chain connects TRBV19 to TRBJ1-5; tentative D call: TRBD1 (6 bases). This CDR3 region has 18 residues. Deletions cut 7 bases from V and 6 bases from J, with 28 bases between. Germline V lookup: CDR1 LNHDA, CDR2 SQIVND (reference sequence). CDR3 sequence: CASTLTEGGVGGRQPQHF. CDR3 nucleotides: TGTGCCAGTACCCTAACCGAAGGGGGGGTAGGGGGTCGTCAGCCCCAGCATTTT.

V is TRBV7-3 and J is TRBJ2-1, with 11 bases fitting TRBD1. Trimming at V came to 5 bases and at J to 2 bases, leaving 11 bases not matched to a gene. Germline V CDR1 and CDR2: SGHTA, FQGTGA. The CDR3 spans 18 residues. The chain's CDR3 is CASSPVPGQGVTYNEQFF. CDR3 nucleotide sequence: TGTGCCAGCAGCCCCGTCCCGGGACAGGGGGTTACCTACAATGAGCAGTTCTTC.

This chain connects TRBV7-8 to TRBJ2-3; the match to TRBD2 covers 7 bases. The germline CDR1 and CDR2 sequences are SGHVS and FQNEAQ. The ends lost 5 bases at V and 2 bases at J; junction bases unmatched: 7. The length of the CDR3 is 15 residues. CDR3 amino acids: CASSPPLAITDTQYF. Written as DNA, the CDR3 is TGTGCCAGCAGCCCGCCACTAGCGATCACAGATACGCAGTATTTT.

CDR3 loop: CASSVRDRLAGDSDTQYF. Written as DNA, the CDR3 is TGTGCCAGCAGCGTAAGGGACAGACTAGCGGGAGACTCAGATACGCAGTATTTT. The gene calls are TRBV9 and TRBJ2-3; 12 nucleotides agree with TRBD2. Germline CDR1 and CDR2: SGDLS and YYNGEE. CDR3 length: 18 amino acids. The ends lost 1 base at V and 4 bases at J; junction bases unmatched: 10.

CDR3 sequence (DNA): TGTGCCAGCAGAACAGGGGGCGAGGGAAACACCATATATTTT. It yields the protein CASRTGGEGNTIYF. The chain joins TRBV6-5 to TRBJ1-3, with 9 bases lining up with TRBD1. The germline gives CDR1 MNHEY, CDR2 SVGAGI. This CDR3 contains 14 residues. Germline trimming cut 6 bases from V and 4 bases from J; bases unmatched to any gene: 4.

The genes are TRBV5-6 and TRBJ2-7; 9 bases line up with TRBD2. Germline V gives CDR1 SGHDT, CDR2 YYEEEE. This CDR3 spans 16 amino acids. V dropped 4 bases and J dropped 0; count of bases not matched to a gene: 8. The CDR3 coding sequence is TGTGCCAGCAGCGGAGGAACTAGCGGGCGCTCCTACGAGCAGTACTTC. Its translation is CASSGGTSGRSYEQYF.

The chain couples TRBV23-1 to TRBJ1-5; the match to TRBD1 covers 11 bases. TRBV23-1 is an ORF; its function is uncertain. After removal of 2 bases from V and 2 bases from J, the junction contained 20 bases not matched to a gene. This CDR3 is built from 22 residues. CDR3 amino acids: CASSQTPPGQGALCWGNQPQHF. In nucleotides, the CDR3 is TGCGCCAGCAGTCAAACCCCCCCCGGACAGGGGGCGCTTTGTTGGGGCAATCAGCCCCAGCATTTT.

V gene TRBV9 combines with J gene TRBJ2-1; 8 nucleotides line up with TRBD1. Trimming took 1 base from V and 8 from J; bases not matched to a gene: 8. This CDR3 has 15 residues. Germline V gene lookup returns CDR1 SGDLS and CDR2 YYNGEE. CDR3 bases: TGTGCCAGCAGCGTACTCCCGGGACAGGAGCATGAGCAGTTCTTC. Translated: CASSVLPGQEHEQFF.

This chain links TRBV27 with TRBJ1-2, with 9 bases matching TRBD1. V was clipped by 6 bases and J by 2 bases; unmatched bases: 13. This CDR3 is 17 amino acids long. Germline V gives CDR1 MNHEY, CDR2 SMNVEV (reference sequence). CDR3 sequence: CASREGTGYTGNYGYTF. In DNA form, the CDR3 reads TGTGCCAGCAGAGAGGGGACAGGGTATACGGGCAACTATGGCTACACCTTC.

The chain uses TRBV5-1 and TRBJ2-1; D ambiguous. CDR1 SGHRS and CDR2 YFSETQ come from the germline V gene. Trimming stripped 6 bases from V and 8 bases from J, with 9 bases between. The length of the CDR3 is 11 residues. The CDR3 protein is CASTNRDEQFF. CDR3 sequence (DNA): TGCGCCAGCACCAACCGGGATGAGCAGTTCTTC.

The rearrangement links TRBV7-9 to TRBJ2-1, with 10 positions matching TRBD2. Trimming cost V 5 bases and J 6 bases; bases outside gene matches: 13. The CDR3 covers 17 residues. CDR1 is SEHNR and CDR2 is FQNEAQ in the germline V gene (reference sequence). The CDR3 sequence is CASSPPTPASGSNEQFF. Here the CDR3 DNA reads TGTGCCAGCAGCCCCCCCACCCCGGCTAGCGGGAGCAATGAGCAGTTCTTC.

This sequence joins TRBV10-3 and TRBJ1-1; 7 bases match TRBD1. The germline CDR1 and CDR2 sequences are ENHRY and SYGVKD. This CDR3 is built from 13 residues. Unmatched junction bases numbered 5, after V lost 7 bases and J lost 3 bases. The chain's CDR3 is CAIMQGEDTEAFF. CDR3 coding DNA: TGTGCCATCATGCAGGGGGAGGACACTGAAGCTTTCTTT.

The CDR3 loop is CASSLRLEGGYTF. The CDR3 region has the DNA TGTGCCAGCAGCTTAAGACTCGAGGGTGGCTACACCTTC. The J gene is TRBJ1-2, the V gene TRBV7-9; D is ambiguous. In germline, CDR1 is SEHNR, CDR2 FQNEAQ (reference sequence). The CDR3 runs to 13 residues. Trimming removed 2 bases at V and 7 bases at J, with 11 bases between.

This rearrangement joins TRBV19 to TRBJ1-2; TRBD1 matches 7 bases. With V trimmed by 5 bases and J by 1 base, 4 bases remained unmatched. The CDR3 totals 14 residues. Looked up from germline, CDR1 is LNHDA and CDR2 is SQIVND (reference sequence). Here the CDR3 DNA reads TGTGCCAGTAGTTTCCAGGGGGTTAACTATGGCTACACCTTC. It codes for CASSFQGVNYGYTF.

The gene calls are TRBV27 and TRBJ2-2, with 9 nucleotides matching TRBD1. The CDR3 runs 17 residues. Unmatched junction bases numbered 13, after V lost 5 bases and J lost 6 bases. Germline lookup yields CDR1 MNHEY and CDR2 SMNVEV (reference sequence). CDR3 bases: TGTGCCAGCAGTCTTCTCCATTTGACAGGGGGGCCCGGGGAGCTGTTTTTT. As protein: CASSLLHLTGGPGELFF.

The CDR3 reads CASSLGLSYNEQFF. The CDR3 DNA follows: TGTGCCAGCAGCTTGGGACTATCCTACAATGAGCAGTTCTTC. This chain uses TRBV5-5 with TRBJ2-1; TRBD2 is a possible D gene (5 bases). Trimming cost V 0 bases and J 1 base, with 5 bases left between them. This CDR3 is 14 amino acids long. Germline-derived CDR1 and CDR2 are SGHKS and YYEKEE (reference sequence).

The rearrangement uses TRBV10-2 and TRBJ2-3, with TRBD2 matching 10 bases. CDR3 size: 16 residues. Germline CDR1 and CDR2: WSHSY and SAAADI. After removal of 1 base from V and 4 bases from J, the junction contained 5 bases not matched to a gene. The CDR3 loop is CASSEWGTSDPDTQYF. The CDR3 nucleotides read TGCGCCAGCAGTGAGTGGGGGACTAGCGATCCAGATACGCAGTATTTT.

The rearrangement uses TRBV5-1 and TRBJ2-4, with D possibly being TRBD1 (5 bases). The CDR3 runs to 15 residues. Trimming removed 1 base from V and 0 bases from J, with 8 bases in between. Germline values: CDR1 SGHRS, CDR2 YFSETQ. CDR3 in DNA: TGCGCCAGCAGCTTGAATAGGGGAGCCAAAAACATTCAGTACTTC. This sequence encodes CASSLNRGAKNIQYF.

The rearrangement links TRBV19 to TRBJ1-1, with D uncertain. Looked up from germline, CDR1 is LNHDA and CDR2 is SQIVND (reference sequence). V was cut by 3 bases and J by 0 bases, with 11 bases left in between. The CDR3 is 15 residues long. The CDR3 DNA sequence: TGTGCCAGTAGTATGGGTCGGAGTATGAACACTGAAGCTTTCTTT. Translation gives CASSMGRSMNTEAFF.

The chain combines TRBV5-1 with TRBJ2-2; tentative D call: TRBD1 (6 bases). Looked up from germline, CDR1 is SGHRS and CDR2 is YFSETQ. This CDR3 spans 17 amino acids. V was cut by 0 bases and J by 0 bases, with 12 bases left in between. The CDR3 region is CASSLVPGVTNTGELFF. As DNA, the CDR3 is TGCGCCAGCAGCTTGGTTCCAGGGGTCACGAACACCGGGGAGCTGTTTTTT.

This chain connects TRBV2 to TRBJ2-3; TRBD2 matches at 8 bases. V lost 7 bases and J lost 4; bases outside the gene matches: 16. Germline assignment: CDR1 SNHLY and CDR2 FYNNEI. The CDR3 sequence is 17 residues long. Here the CDR3 reads CASKSTTSGGTADTQYF. The CDR3 DNA reads TGTGCCAGCAAATCAACAACATCGGGAGGGACTGCAGATACGCAGTATTTT.

The genes are TRBV18 and TRBJ1-2; no definite D call. The CDR3 contains 15 residues. V lost 2 bases to trimming and J lost 8 bases, with 18 bases between them. Per germline, CDR1 KGHSH and CDR2 LQKENI. Here the CDR3 reads CASSPGQDPPSGYTF. Written as DNA, the CDR3 is TGTGCCAGCTCACCAGGTCAGGATCCTCCTTCGGGCTACACCTTC.

In its sample, this clone was seen a few times. V is TRBV13 and J is TRBJ2-7, with a possible D match to TRBD2 (6 bases). V lost 3 bases to trimming and J lost 3 bases, with 18 bases between them. Germline lookup yields CDR1 PRHDT and CDR2 FYEKMQ (reference sequence). The CDR3 runs 16 residues. The CDR3 coding sequence is TGTGCCAGCAGCTTTTCCCCTAGCGCGGGAAACTACGAGCAGTACTTC. Its translation: CASSFSPSAGNYEQYF.

The table lists this clone with a count of one. This sequence joins TRBV10-3 and TRBJ1-2; 7 nucleotides align to TRBD1. The CDR3 covers 11 residues. With 8 bases clipped from V and 3 bases from J, the junction kept 0 bases outside the gene matches. CDR1 is ENHRY and CDR2 is SYGVKD in the germline V gene. The CDR3 DNA is TGTGCCATCGGGACAGACTATGGCTACACCTTC. As protein: CAIGTDYGYTF.